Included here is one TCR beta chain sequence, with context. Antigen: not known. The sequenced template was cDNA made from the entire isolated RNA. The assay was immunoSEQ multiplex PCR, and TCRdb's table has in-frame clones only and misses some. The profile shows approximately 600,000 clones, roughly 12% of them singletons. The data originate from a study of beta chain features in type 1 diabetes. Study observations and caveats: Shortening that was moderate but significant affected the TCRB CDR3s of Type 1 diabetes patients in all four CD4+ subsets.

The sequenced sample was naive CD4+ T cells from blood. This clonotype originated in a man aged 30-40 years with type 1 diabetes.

DNA for the CDR3: TGTGCCAGCAGCCAAGATCCGGGACACTTCTATGGCTACACCTTC. Protein product: CASSQDPGHFYGYTF. The rearrangement links TRBV14 to TRBJ1-2, with D perhaps TRBD1 (6 bases). This CDR3 is built from 15 residues. Germline CDR1 reads SGHDN; CDR2 reads FVKESK. V shed 0 bases and J shed 4 bases, with 12 bases lying between them.